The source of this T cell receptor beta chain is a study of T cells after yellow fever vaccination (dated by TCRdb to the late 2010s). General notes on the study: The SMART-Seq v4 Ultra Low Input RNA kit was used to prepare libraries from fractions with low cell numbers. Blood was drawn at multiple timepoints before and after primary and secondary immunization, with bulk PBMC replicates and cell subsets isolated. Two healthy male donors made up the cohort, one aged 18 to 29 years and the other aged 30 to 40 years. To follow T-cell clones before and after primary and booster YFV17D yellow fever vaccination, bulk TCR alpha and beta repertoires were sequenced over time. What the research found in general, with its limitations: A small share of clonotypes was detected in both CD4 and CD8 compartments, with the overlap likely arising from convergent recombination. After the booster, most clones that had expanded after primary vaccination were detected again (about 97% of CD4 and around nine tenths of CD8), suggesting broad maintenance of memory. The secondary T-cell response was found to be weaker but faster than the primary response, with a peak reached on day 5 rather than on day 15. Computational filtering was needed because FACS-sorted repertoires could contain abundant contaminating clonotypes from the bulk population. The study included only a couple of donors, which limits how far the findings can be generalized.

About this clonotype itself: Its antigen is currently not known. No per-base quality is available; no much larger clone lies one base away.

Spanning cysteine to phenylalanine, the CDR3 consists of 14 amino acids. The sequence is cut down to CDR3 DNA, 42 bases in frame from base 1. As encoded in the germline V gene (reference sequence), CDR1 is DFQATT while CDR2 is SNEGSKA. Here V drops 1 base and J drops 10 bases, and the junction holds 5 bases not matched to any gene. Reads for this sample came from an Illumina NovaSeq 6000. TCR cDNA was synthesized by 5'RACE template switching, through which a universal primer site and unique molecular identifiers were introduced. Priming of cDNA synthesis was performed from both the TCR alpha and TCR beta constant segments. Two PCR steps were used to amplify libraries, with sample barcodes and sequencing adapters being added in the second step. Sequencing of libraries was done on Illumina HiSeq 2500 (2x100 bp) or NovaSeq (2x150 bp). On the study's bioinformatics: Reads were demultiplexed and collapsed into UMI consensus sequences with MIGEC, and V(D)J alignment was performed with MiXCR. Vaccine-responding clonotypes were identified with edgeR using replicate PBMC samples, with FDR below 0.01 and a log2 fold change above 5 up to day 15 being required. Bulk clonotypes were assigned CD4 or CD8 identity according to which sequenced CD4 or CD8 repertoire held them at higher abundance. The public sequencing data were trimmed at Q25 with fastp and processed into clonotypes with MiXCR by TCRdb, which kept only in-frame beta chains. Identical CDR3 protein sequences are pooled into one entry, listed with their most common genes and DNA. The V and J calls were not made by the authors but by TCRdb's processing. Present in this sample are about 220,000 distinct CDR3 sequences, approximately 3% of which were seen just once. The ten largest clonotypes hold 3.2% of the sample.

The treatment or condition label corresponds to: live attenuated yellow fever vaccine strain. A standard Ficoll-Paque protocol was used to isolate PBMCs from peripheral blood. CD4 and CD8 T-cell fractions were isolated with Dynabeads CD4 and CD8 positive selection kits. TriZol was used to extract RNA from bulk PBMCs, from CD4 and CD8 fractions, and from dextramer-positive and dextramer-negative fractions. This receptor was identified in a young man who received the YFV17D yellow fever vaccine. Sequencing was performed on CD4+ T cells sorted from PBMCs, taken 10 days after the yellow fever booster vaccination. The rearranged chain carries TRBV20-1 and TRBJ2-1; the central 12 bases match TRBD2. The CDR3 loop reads CSARGLAGVEEQFF. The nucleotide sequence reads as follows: TGCAGTGCTAGAGGACTAGCGGGGGTCGAGGAGCAGTTCTTC.